Below, one T cell receptor beta chain is given with its context. Trimming stripped 4 bases from V and 0 bases from J, with 14 bases between. This CDR3 is built from 17 residues. Looked up from germline, CDR1 is SGHKS and CDR2 is YYEKEE (reference sequence). The method was immunoSEQ multiplex PCR; TCRdb's version includes in-frame clones alone and lacks a portion of them. The repertoire holds about 220,000 clones, with 80% to 85% as singletons. These data are taken from a study of blood T cell repertoires in COVID-19. Participants, roughly 18 to 90 years old, spanned some 23 US areas. Two consecutive negative NP/OP PCR tests, clearance, or resolved symptoms defined Cohort 3 recovery.

Input material: PBMCs or T cells enriched from blood (not recorded which). The gene calls are TRBV5-5 and TRBJ1-6; D perhaps matches TRBD1 (6 bases). The sequence came from a woman between 40 and 50 years old who had recovered from COVID-19. This chain's CDR3 is CASSGGPASSYNSPLHF. CDR3 coding DNA: TGTGCCAGCAGCGGGGGCCCCGCGAGCTCCTATAATTCACCCCTCCACTTT.